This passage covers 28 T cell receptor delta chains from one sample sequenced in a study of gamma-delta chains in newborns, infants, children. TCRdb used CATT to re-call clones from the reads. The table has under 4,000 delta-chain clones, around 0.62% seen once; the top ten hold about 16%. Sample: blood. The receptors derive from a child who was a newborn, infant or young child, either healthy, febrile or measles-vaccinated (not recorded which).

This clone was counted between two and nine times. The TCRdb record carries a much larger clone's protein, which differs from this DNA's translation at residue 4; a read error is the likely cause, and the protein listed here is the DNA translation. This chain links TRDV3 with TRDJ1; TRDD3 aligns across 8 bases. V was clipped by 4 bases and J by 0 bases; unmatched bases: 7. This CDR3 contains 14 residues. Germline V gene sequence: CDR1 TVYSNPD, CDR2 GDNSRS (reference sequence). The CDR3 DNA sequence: TGTGCCTCCGACTGGGGGCCGTACACCGATAAACTCATCTTT. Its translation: CASDWGPYTDKLIF.

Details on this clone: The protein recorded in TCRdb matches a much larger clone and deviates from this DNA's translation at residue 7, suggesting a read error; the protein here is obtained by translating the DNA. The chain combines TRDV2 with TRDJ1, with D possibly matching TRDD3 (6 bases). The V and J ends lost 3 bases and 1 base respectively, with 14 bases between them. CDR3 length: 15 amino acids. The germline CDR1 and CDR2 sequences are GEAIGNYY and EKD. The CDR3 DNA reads TGTGCCTGTGACTACTGGGAGATACGCACCGATAAACTCATCTTT. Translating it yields CACDYWEIRTDKLIF.

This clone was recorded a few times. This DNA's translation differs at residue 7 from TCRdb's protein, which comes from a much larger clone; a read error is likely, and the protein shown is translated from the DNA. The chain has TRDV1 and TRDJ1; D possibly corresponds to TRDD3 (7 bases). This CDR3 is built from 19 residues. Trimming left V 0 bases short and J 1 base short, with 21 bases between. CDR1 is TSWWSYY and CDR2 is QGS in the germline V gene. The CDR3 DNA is TGTGCTCTTGGGGAACTGACCTACCTTCCCCTGGGGGTCACCGATAAACTCATCTTT. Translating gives CALGELTYLPLGVTDKLIF.

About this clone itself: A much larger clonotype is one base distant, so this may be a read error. This chain's CDR3 is CALGESVLWGIRKALTAQPFF. Here the CDR3 DNA reads TGTGCTCTTGGGGAATCGGTTTTGTGGGGGATACGGAAAGCTTTGACAGCACAACCCTTCTTT. The chain joins TRDV1 to TRDJ2; 11 positions agree with TRDD3. This CDR3 is built from 21 residues. Germline V gives CDR1 TSWWSYY, CDR2 QGS.

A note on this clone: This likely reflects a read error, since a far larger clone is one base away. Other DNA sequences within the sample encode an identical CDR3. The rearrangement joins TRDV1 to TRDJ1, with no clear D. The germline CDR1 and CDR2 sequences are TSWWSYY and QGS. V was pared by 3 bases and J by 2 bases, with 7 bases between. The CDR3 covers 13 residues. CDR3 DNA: TGTGCTCTTGGGGAGCTACCGACCGATAAACTCATCTTT. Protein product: CALGELPTDKLIF.

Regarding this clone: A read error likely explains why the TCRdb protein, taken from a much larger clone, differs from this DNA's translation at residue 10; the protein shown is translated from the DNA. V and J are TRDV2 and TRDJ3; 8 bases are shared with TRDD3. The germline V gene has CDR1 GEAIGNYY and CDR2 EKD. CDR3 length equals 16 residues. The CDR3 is CACDTWGIWGTRQMFF. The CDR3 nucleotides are TGTGCCTGTGACACCTGGGGGATCTGGGGCACCCGACAGATGTTTTTC.

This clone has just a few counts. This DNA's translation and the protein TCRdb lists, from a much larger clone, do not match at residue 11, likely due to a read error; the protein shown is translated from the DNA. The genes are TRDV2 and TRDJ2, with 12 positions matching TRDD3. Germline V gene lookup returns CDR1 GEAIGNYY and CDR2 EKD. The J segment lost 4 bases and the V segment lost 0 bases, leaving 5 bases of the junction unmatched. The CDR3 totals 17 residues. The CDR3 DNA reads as TGTGCCTGTGACACCGTACTGGGGGATACTTCGACAGCACAACTCTTCTTT. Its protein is CACDTVLGDTSTAQLFF.

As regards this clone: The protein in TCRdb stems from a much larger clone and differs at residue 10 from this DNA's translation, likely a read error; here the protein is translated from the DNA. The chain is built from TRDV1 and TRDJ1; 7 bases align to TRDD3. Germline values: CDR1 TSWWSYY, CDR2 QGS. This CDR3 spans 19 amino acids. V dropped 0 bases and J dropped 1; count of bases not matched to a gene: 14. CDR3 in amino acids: CALGELAYLLLGVTDKLIF. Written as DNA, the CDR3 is TGTGCTCTTGGGGAACTGGCCTACCTTCTCCTGGGGGTCACCGATAAACTCATCTTT.

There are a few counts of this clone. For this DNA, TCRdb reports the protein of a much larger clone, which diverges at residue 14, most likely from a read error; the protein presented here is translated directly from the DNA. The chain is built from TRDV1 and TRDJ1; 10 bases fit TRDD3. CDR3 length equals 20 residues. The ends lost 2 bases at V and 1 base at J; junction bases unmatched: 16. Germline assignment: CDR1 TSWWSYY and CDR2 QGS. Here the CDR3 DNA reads TGTGCTCTTGGGGAAAGTCCGTACTGGGGGATCATGGAGGGCACCGATAAACTCATCTTT. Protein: CALGESPYWGIMEGTDKLIF.

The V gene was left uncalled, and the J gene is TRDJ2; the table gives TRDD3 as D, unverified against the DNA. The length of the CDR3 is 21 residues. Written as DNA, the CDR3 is TGTGCTCTTGGGGAGATACTTCCTACAGGGGGGGGGGGGATAATAACAGCACAACTCTTCTTT. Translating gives CALGEILPTGGGGIITAQLFF.

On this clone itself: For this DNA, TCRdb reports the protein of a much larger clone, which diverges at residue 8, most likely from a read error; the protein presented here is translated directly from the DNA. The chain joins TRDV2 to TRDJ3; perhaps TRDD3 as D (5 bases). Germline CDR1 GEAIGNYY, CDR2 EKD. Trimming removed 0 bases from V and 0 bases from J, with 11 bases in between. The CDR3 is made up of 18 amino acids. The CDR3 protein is CACDTVLESSWDTRQMFF. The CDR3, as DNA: TGTGCCTGTGACACCGTACTGGAGAGCTCCTGGGACACCCGACAGATGTTTTTC.

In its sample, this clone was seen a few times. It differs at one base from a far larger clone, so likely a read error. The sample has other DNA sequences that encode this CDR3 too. The CDR3 sequence is CACDTAGAWDTRQMFF. The DNA of the CDR3 is TGTGCCTGCGACACCGCCGGGGCATGGGACACCCGACAGATGTTTTTC. This chain uses TRDV2 with TRDJ3; D uncertain. The CDR3 has 16 residues. CDR1 is GEAIGNYY and CDR2 is EKD in the germline V gene.

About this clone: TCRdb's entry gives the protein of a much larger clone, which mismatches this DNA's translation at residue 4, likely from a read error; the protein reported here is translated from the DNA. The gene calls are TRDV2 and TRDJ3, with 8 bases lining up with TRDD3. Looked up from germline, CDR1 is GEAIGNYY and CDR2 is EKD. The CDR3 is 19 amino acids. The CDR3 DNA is TGTGCCTGTGCCACCGCTTGGGGGATTAGCTCCTGGGACACCCGACAGATGTTTTTC. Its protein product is CACATAWGISSWDTRQMFF.

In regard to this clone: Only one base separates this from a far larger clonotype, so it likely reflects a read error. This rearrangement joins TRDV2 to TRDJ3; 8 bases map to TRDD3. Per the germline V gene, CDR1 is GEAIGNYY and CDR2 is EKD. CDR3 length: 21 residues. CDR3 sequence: CACDTMSEGYASSWDTQQMFF. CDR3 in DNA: TGTGCCTGTGACACCATGTCGGAGGGATACGCTAGCTCCTGGGACACCCAACAGATGTTTTTC.

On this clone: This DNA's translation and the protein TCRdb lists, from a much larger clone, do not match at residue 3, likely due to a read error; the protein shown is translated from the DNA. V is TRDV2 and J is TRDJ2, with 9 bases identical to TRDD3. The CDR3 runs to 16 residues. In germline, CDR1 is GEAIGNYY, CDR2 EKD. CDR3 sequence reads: CARDTLGDTLTAQLFF. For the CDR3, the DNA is TGTGCCCGTGACACCTTGGGGGATACTTTGACAGCACAACTCTTCTTT.

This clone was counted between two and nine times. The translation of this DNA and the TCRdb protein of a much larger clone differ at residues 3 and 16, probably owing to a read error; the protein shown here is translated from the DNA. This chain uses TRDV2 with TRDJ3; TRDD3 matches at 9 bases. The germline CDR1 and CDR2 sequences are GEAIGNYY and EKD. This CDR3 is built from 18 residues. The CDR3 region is CARDTYWGSSWDTRQVFF. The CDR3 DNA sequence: TGTGCCCGTGACACCTACTGGGGGAGCTCCTGGGACACCCGACAGGTGTTTTTC.

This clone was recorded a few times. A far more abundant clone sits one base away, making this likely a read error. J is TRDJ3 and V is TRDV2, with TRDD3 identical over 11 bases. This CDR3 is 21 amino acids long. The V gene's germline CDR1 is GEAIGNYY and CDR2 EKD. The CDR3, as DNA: TGTGCCCGTGACACCGTACTGGGGGATAAATGGTTTTCCTGGGACACCCGACAGATGTTTTTC. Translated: CARDTVLGDKWFSWDTRQMFF.

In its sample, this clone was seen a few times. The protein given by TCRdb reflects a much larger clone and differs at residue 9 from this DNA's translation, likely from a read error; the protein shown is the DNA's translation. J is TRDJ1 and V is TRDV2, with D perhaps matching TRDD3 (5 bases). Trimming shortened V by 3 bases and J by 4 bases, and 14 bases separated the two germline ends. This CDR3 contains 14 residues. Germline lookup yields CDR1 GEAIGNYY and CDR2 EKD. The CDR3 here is CACDALLGSDKLIF. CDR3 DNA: TGTGCCTGTGACGCCCTATTGGGGAGCGATAAACTCATCTTT.

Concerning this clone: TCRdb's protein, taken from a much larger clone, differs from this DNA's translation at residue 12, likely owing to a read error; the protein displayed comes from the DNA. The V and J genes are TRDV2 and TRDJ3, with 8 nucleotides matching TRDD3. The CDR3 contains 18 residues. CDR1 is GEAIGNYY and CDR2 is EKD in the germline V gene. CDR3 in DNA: TGTGCCTGTGACACTGGGGGATTTAGCTCCTGGGGCACCCGACAGATGTTTTTC. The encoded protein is CACDTGGFSSWGTRQMFF.

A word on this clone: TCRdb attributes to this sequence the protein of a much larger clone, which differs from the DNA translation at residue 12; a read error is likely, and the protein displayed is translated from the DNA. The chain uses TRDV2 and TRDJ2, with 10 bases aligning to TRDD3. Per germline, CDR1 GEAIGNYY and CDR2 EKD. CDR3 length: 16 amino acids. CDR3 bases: TGTGCCTGTGACACCCTGGGGGATATTTTGACAGTACAACTCTTCTTT. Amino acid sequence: CACDTLGDILTVQLFF.

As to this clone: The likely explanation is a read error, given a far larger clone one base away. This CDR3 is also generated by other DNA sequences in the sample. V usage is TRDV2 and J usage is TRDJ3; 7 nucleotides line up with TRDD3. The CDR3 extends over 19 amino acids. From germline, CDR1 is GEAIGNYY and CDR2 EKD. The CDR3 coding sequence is TGCGCCTGTGACACGGTCTGGGGGTCGAGCTCCTGGGACACCCGACAGATGTTTTTC. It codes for CACDTVWGSSSWDTRQMFF.

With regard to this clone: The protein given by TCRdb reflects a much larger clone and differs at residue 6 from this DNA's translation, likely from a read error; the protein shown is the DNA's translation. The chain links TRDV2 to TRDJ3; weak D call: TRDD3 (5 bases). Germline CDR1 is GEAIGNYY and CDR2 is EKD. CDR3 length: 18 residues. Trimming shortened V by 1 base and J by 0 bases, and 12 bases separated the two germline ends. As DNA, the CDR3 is TGTGCCTGTGACACTGAGGGATTTAGCTCCTGGGACACCCGACAGATGTTTTTC. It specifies CACDTEGFSSWDTRQMFF.

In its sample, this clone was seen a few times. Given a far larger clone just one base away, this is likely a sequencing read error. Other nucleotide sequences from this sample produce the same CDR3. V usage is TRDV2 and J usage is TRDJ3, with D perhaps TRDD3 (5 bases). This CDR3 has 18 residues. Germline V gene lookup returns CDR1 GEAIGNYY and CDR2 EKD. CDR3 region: CACDTGYVSSWDTRQMFF. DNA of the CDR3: TGTGCCTGTGACACCGGGTACGTGAGCTCCTGGGACACTCGACAGATGTTTTTC.

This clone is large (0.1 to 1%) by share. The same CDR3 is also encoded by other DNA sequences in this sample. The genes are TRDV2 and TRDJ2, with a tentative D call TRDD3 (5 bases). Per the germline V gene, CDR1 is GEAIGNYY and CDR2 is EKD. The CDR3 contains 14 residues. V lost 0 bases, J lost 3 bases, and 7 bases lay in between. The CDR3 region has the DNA TGTGCCTGTGACACCGGGGGTATGACAGCACAACTCTTCTTT. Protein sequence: CACDTGGMTAQLFF.

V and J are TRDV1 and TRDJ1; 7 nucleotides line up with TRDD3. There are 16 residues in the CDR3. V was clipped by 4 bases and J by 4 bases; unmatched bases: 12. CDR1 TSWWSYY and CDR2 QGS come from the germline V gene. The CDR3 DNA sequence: TGTGCTCTTGGGGCATACCTGGGGGGAGCGGGCGATAAACTCATCTTT. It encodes CALGAYLGGAGDKLIF.

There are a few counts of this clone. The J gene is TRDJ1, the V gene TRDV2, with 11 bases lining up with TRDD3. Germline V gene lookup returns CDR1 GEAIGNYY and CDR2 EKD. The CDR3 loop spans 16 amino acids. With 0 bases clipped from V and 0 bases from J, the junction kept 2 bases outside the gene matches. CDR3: CACDTVGDTYTDKLIF. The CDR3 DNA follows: TGTGCCTGTGACACCGTGGGGGATACGTACACCGATAAACTCATCTTT.

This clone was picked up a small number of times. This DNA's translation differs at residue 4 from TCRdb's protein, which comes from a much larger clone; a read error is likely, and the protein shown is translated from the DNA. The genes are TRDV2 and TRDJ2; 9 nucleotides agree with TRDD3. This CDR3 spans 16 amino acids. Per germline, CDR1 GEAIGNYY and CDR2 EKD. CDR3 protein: CACGTVGIRGTAQLFF. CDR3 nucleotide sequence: TGTGCCTGTGGCACCGTGGGGATACGCGGGACAGCACAACTCTTCTTT.

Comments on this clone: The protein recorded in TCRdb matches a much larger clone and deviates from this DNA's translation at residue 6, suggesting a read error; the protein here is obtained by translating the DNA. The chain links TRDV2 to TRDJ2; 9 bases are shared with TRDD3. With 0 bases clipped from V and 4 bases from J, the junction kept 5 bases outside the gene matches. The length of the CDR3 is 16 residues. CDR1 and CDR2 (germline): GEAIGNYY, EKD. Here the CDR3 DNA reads TGTGCCTGTGACACCTTGGGGATACGCGGGACAGCACAACTCTTCTTT. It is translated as CACDTLGIRGTAQLFF.